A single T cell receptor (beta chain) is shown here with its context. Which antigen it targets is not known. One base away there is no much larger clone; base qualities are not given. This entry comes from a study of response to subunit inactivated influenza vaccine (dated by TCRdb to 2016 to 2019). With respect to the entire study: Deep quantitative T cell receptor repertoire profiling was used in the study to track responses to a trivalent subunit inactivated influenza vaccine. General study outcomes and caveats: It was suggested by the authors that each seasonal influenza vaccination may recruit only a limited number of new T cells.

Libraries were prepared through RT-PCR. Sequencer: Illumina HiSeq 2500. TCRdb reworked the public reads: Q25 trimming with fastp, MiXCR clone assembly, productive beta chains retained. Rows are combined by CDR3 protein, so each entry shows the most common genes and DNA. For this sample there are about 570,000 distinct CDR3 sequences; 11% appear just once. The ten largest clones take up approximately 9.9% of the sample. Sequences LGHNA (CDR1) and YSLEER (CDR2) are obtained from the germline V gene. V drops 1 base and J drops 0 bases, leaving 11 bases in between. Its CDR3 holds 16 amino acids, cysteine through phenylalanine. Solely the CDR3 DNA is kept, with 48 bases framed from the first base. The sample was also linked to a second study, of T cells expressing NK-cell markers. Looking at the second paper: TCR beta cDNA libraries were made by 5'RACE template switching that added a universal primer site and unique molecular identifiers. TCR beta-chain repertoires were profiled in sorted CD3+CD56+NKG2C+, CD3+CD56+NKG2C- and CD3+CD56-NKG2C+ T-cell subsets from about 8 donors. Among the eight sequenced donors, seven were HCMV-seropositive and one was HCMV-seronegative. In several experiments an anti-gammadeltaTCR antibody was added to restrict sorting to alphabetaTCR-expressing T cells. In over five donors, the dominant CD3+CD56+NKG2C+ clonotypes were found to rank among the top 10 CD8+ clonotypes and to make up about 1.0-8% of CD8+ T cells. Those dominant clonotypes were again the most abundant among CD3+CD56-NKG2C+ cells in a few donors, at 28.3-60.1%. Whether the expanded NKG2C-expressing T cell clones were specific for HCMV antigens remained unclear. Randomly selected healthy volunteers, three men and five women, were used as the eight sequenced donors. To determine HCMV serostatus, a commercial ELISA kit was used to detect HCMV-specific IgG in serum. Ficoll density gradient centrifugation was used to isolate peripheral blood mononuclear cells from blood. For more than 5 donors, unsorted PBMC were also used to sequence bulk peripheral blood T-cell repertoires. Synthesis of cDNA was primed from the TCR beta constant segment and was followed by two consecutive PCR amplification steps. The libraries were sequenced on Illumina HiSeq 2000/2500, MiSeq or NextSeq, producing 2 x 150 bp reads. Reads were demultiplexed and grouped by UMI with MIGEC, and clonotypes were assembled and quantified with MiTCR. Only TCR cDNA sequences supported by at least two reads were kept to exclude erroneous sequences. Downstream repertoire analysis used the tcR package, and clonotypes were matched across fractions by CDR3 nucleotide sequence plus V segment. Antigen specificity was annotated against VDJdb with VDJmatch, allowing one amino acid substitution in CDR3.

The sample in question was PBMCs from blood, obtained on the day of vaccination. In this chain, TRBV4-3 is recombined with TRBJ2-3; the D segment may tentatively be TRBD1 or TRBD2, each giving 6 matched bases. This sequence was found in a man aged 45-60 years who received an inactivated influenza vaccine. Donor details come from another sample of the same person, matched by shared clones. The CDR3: CASSQGGAKSTDTQYF. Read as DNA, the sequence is TGCGCCAGCAGCCAAGGGGGGGCAAAGAGCACAGATACGCAGTATTTT.